This entry features one T cell receptor (beta chain) sequence. The data are from a study of radiotherapy plus CTLA-4 blockade in lung cancer. The table came from immunoSEQ multiplex PCR; TCRdb's copy has only in-frame clones and leaves some out. The sample yields 100,000 or so clones, around 86% seen once. The CDR3 spans 15 residues. V was clipped by 3 bases and J by 2 bases, with 13 bases between them. CDR1 is MGHRA and CDR2 is YSYEKL in the germline V gene. This receptor was taken from a human donor with non-small cell lung cancer that progressed on radiotherapy plus ipilimumab. The sample consisted of peripheral blood, taken from a patient treated with radiotherapy plus ipilimumab. This chain uses TRBV4-1 with TRBJ2-5; tentatively, D is TRBD2 (6 bases). CDR3 protein: CASSHSGGGQETQYF. DNA of the CDR3: TGCGCCAGCAGCCACTCGGGTGGGGGGCAAGAGACCCAGTACTTC.